The TCR beta chain described here comes from a study of cytomegalovirus exposure and HLA in healthy donors. Study-wide results and caveats: A few V segments could not be told apart, such as TRBV6-2 and TRBV6-3, and were left out. Within an earlier analysis, most TCR beta V segments proved productive either about 87% or about 30% of the time.

PCR amplification relied on 60 Vbeta primers (plus 13 Jbeta primers). Profiled with immunoSEQ multiplex PCR; TCRdb holds only in-frame clones, not every one. Among around 170,000 clones listed, about three quarters were seen once. Donors sampled were nominally healthy, though unrecorded immune exposures were likely. Notes on this clone: Its antigen is unidentified.

V was cut by 0 bases and J by 3 bases, with 9 bases left in between. This CDR3 has 14 residues. Per the germline V gene, CDR1 is MNHEY and CDR2 is SMNVEV (reference sequence). This TCR derives from a girl between 10 and 17 years old in good health and CMV-seronegative. The specimen was PBMCs. The genes are TRBV27 and TRBJ2-7; D gene ambiguous. CDR3 in DNA: TGTGCCAGCAGTTTATCTGAGGTTGGCTACGAGCAGTACTTC. Translation gives CASSLSEVGYEQYF.